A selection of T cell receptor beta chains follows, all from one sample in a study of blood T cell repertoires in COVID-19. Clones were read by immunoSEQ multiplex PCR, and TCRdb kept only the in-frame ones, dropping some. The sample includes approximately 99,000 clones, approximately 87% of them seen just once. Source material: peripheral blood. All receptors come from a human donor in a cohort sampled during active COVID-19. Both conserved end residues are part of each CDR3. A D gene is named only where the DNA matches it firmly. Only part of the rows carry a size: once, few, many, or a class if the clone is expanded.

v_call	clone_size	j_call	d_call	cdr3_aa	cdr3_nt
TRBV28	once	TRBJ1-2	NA	CASIAGSNYGYTF	TGTGCCAGCATTGCCGGGTCCAACTATGGCTACACCTTC
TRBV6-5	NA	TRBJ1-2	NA	CASTNYLTGDYGYTF	TGTGCCAGCACCAATTATTTGACAGGCGACTATGGCTACACCTTC
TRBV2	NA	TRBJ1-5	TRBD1	CASSPTGGQGATAQHF	TGTGCCAGCAGTCCTACGGGGGGACAGGGGGCAACGGCCCAGCATTTT
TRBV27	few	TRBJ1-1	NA	CASRIGENTEAFF	TGTGCCAGCAGAATTGGAGAGAACACTGAAGCTTTCTTT
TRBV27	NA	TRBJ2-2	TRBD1	CASSKTTGPAGELFF	TGTGCCAGCAGTAAAACGACAGGGCCCGCCGGGGAGCTGTTTTTT
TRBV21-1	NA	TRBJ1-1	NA	CASSKNTSRNTEAFF	TGTGCCAGCAGCAAAAACACGTCCCGTAACACTGAAGCTTTCTTT
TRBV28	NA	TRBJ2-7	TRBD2	CASSRGRDLYEQYF	TGTGCCAGCAGTAGAGGGAGGGACCTCTACGAGCAGTACTTC
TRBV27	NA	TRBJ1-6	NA	CASSLTGGDSPLHF	TGTGCCAGCAGTTTGACGGGGGGGGACTCACCCCTCCACTTT
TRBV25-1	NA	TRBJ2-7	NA	CASSLRDFPYEQYF	TGTGCCAGCAGTCTGCGGGACTTCCCCTACGAGCAGTACTTC
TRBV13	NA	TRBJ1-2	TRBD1	CASSLLDRVNGGYTF	TGTGCCAGCAGCTTGTTGGACAGGGTGAACGGTGGCTACACCTTC
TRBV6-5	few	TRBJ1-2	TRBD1	CASSMGQLDGYTF	TGTGCCAGCAGCATGGGACAGCTTGATGGCTACACCTTC
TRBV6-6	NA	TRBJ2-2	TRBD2	CASNILAVNTGELFF	TGTGCCAGCAACATCCTAGCGGTAAACACCGGGGAGCTGTTTTTT
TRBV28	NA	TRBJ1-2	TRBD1	CASREGQEDYGYTF	TGTGCCAGCAGGGAGGGACAGGAGGACTATGGCTACACCTTC
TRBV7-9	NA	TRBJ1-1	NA	CASSSVERNTEAFF	TGTGCCAGCAGCTCCGTAGAGAGGAACACTGAAGCTTTCTTT
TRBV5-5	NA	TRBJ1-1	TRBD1	CASSYTGTGSKGTEAFF	TGTGCCAGCAGCTACACCGGGACAGGGAGTAAGGGCACTGAAGCTTTCTTT
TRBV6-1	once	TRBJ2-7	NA	CASSEVRGREQYF	TGTGCCAGCAGCGAAGTCAGAGGCCGCGAGCAGTACTTC
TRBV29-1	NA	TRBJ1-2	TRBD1	CSARGTEDQRGYTF	TGCAGTGCCAGGGGGACGGAAGACCAACGTGGCTACACCTTC
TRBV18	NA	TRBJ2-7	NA	CASSPFEGGEQYF	TGTGCCAGCTCACCCTTTGAAGGGGGCGAGCAGTACTTC
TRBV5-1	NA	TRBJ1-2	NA	CASSPGAEMGGYTF	TGCGCCAGCAGCCCGGGAGCGGAGATGGGGGGCTACACCTTC
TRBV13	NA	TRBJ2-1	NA	CASSLDASLLYEQFF	TGTGCCAGCAGCTTAGATGCTAGCTTGTTGTATGAGCAGTTCTTC
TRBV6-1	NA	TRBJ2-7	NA	CASSDSLYEQYF	TGTGCCAGCAGTGATTCCCTCTACGAGCAGTACTTC
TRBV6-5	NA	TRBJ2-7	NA	CASRGWAYEQYF	TGTGCCAGCAGGGGCTGGGCCTACGAGCAGTACTTC
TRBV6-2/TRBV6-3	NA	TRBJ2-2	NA	CASSYGVEARELFF	TGTGCCAGCAGTTACGGTGTGGAGGCCCGGGAGCTGTTTTTT
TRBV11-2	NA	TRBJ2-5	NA	CASSFRLAAATQYF	TGTGCCAGCAGCTTCCGGCTGGCTGCGGCGACCCAGTACTTC
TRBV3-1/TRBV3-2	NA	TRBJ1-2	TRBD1	CASSQVPDRNYGYTF	TGTGCCAGCAGCCAAGTCCCGGACAGGAACTATGGCTACACCTTC
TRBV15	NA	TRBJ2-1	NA	CATSSGSSYNEQFF	TGTGCCACCAGCTCGGGGAGCTCCTACAATGAGCAGTTCTTC
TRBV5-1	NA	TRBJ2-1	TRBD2	CASSLAGWEHNEQFF	TGCGCCAGCAGCTTAGCGGGATGGGAACACAATGAGCAGTTCTTC
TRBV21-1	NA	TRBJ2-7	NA	CASSKRDPRLTRERPPKSYEQYF	TGTGCCAGCAGCAAAAGAGACCCACGTTTGACGCGGGAGAGACCACCGAAAAGCTACGAGCAGTACTTC
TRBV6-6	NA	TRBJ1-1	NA	CASSDTYDAFF	TGTGCCAGCAGTGATACTTATGATGCTTTCTTT